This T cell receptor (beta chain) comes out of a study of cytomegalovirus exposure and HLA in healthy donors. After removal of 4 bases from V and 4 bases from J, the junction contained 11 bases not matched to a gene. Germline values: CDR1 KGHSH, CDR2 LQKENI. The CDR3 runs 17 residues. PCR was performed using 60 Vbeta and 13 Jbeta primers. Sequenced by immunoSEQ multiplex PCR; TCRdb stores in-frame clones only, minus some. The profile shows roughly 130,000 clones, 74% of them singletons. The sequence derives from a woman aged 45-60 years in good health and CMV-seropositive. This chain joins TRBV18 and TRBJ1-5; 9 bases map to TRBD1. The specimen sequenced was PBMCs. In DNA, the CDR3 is TGTGCCAGCTCACTACTTCCGGGACAGGGTGGGAATCAGCCCCAGCATTTT. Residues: CASSLLPGQGGNQPQHF.